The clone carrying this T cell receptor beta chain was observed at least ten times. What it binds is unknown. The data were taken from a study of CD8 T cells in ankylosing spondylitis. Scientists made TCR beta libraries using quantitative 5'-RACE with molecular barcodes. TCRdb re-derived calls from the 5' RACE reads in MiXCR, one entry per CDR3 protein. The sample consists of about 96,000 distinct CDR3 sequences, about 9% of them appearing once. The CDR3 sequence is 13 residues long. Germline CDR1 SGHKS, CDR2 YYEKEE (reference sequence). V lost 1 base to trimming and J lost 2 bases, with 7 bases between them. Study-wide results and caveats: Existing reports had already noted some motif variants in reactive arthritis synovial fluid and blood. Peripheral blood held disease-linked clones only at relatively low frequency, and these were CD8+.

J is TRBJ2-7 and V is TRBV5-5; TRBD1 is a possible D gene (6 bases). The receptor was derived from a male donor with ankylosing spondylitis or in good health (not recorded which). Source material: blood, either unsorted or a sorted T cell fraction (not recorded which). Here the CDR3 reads CASSLNRAYEQYF. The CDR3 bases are TGTGCCAGCAGCTTGAACAGGGCCTACGAGCAGTACTTC.